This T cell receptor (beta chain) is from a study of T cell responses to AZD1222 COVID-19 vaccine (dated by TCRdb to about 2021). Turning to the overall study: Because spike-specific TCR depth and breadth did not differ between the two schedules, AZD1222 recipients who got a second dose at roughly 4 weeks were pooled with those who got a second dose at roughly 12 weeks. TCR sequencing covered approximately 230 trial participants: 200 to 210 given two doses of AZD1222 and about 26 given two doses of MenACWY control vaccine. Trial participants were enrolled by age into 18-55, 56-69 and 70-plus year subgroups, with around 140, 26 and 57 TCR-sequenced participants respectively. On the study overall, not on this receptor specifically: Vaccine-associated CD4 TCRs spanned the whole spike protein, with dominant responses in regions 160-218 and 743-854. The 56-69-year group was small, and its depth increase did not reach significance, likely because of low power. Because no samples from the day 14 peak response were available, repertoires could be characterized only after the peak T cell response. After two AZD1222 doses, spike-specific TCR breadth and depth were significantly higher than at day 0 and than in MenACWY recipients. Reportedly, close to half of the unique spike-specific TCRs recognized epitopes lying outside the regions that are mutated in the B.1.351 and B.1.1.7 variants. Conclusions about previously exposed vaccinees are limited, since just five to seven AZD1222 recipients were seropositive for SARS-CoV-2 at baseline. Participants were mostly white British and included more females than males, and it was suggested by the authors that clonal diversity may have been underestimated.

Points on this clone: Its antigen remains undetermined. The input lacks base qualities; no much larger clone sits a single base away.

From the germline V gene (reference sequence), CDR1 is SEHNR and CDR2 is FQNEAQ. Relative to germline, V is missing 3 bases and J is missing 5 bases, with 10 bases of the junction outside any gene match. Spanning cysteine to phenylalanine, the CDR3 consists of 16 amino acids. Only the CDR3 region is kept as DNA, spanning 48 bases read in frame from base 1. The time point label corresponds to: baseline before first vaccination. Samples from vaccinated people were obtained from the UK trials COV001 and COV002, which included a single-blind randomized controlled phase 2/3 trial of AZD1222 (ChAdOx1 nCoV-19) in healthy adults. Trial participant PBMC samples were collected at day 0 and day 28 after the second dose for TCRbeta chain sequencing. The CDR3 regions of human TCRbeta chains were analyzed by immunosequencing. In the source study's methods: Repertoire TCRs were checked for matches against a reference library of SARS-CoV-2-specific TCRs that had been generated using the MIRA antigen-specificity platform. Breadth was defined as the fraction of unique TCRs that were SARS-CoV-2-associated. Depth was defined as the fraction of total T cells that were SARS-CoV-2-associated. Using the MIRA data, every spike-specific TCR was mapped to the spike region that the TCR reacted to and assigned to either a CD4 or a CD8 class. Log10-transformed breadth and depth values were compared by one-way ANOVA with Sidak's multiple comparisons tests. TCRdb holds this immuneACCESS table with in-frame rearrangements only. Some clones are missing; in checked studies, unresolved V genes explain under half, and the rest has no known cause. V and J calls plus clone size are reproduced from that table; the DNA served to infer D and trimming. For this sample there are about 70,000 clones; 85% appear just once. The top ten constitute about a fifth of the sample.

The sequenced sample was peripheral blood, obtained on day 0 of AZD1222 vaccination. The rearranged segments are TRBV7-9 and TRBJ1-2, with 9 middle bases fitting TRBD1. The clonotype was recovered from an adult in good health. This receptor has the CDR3 CASSFIRTGDLYGYTF. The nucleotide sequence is TGTGCCAGCAGCTTTATCCGGACAGGGGACCTTTATGGCTACACCTTC.